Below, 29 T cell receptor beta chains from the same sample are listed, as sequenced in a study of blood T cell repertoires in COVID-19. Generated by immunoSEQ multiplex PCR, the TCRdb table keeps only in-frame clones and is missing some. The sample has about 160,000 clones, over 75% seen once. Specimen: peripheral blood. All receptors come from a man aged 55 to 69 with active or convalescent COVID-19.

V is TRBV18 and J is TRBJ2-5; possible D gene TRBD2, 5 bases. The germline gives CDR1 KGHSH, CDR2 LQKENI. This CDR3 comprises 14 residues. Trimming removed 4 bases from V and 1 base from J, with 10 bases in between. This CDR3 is CASSRTGSQETQYF. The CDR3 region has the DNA TGTGCCAGCTCACGGACGGGGAGCCAAGAGACCCAGTACTTC.

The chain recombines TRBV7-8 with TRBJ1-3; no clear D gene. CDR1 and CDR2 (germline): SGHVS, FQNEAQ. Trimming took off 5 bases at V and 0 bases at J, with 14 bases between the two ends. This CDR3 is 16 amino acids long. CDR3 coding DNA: TGTGCCAGCAGCCGAGAACAGCTAAGCTCTGGAAACACCATATATTTT. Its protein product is CASSREQLSSGNTIYF.

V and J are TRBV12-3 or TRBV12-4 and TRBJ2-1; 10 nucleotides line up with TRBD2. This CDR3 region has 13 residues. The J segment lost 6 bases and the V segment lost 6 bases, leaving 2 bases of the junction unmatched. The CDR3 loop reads CASRLAGTNEQFF. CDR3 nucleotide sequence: TGTGCCAGCAGACTAGCGGGGACCAATGAGCAGTTCTTC.

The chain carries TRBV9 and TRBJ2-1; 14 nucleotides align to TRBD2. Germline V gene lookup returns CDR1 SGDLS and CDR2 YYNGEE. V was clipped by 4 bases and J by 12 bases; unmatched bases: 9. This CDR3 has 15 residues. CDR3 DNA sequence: TGTGCCAGCAGCATCGGGACTAGCGGGGGTGGTGCGCAGTTCTTC. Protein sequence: CASSIGTSGGGAQFF.

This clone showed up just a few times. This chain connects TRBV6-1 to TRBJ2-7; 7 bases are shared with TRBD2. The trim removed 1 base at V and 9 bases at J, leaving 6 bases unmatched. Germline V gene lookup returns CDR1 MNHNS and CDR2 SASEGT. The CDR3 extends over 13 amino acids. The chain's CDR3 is CASSEGTSGVQYF. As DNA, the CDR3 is TGTGCCAGCAGTGAAGGGACTAGTGGTGTGCAGTACTTC.

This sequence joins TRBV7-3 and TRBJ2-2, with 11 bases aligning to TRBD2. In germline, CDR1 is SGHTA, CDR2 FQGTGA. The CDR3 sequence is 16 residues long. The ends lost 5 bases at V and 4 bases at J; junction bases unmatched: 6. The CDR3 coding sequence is TGTGCCAGCAGCCCACTAGGGACTAGCGGCACCGGGGAGCTGTTTTTT. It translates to CASSPLGTSGTGELFF.

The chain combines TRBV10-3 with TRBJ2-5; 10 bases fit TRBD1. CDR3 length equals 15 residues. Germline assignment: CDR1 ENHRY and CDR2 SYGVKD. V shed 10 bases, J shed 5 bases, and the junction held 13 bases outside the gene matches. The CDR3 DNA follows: TGTGCCACTACGACCGGGACAGGGGAGGGGGAGACCCAGTACTTC. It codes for CATTTGTGEGETQYF.

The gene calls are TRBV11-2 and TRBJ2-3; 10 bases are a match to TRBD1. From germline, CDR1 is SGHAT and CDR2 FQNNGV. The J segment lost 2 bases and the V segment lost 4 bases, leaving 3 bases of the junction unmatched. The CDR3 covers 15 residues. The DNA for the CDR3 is TGTGCCAGCAGCTCGGGACAGGGGATCACAGATACGCAGTATTTT. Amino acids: CASSSGQGITDTQYF.

The CDR3 loop is CAISTQGFDYGYTF. CDR3 coding DNA: TGTGCCATCAGTACACAGGGGTTTGATTATGGCTACACCTTC. This chain connects TRBV10-3 to TRBJ1-2, with 7 bases that match TRBD1. With 5 bases clipped from V and 5 bases from J, the junction kept 8 bases outside the gene matches. Germline-derived CDR1 and CDR2 are ENHRY and SYGVKD. This CDR3 comprises 14 residues.

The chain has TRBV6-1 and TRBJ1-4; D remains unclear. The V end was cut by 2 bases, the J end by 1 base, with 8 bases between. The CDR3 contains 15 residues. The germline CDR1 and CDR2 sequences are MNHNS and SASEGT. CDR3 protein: CASSEYSRTNEKLFF. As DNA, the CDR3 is TGTGCCAGCAGTGAATACTCACGAACTAATGAAAAACTGTTTTTT.

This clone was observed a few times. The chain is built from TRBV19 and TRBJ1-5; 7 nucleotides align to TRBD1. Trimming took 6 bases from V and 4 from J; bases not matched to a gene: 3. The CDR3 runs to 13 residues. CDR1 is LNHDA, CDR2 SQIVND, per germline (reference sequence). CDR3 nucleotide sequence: TGTGCCAGTAGAGACAGGGAAAATCAGCCCCAGCATTTT. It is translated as CASRDRENQPQHF. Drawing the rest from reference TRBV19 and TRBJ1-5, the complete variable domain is DGGITQSPKYLFRKEGQNVTLSCEQNLNHDAMYWYRQDPGQGLRLIYYSQIVNDFQKGDIAEGYSVSREKKESFPLTVTSAQKNPTAFYLCASRDRENQPQHFGDGTRLSIL.

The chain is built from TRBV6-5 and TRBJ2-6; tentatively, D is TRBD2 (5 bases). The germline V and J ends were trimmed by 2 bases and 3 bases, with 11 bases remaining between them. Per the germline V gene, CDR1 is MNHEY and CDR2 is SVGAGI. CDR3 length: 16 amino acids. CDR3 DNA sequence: TGTGCCAGCAGTTACCGTCGGGGTGGTGGGGCCAACGTCCTGACTTTC. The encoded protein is CASSYRRGGGANVLTF.

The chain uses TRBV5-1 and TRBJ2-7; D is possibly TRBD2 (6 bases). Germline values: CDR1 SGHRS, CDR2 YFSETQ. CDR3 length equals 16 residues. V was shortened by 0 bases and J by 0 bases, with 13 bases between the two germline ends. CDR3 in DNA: TGCGCCAGCAGCTTGGCCGGGGACTCGAGCTCCTACGAGCAGTACTTC. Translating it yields CASSLAGDSSSYEQYF.

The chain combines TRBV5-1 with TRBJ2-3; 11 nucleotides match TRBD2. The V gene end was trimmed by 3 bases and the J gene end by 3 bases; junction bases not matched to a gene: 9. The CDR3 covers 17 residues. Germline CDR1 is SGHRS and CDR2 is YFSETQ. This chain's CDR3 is CASSSGVVAGGTDTQYF. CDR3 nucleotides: TGCGCCAGCAGCTCGGGCGTTGTAGCGGGGGGGACAGATACGCAGTATTTT.

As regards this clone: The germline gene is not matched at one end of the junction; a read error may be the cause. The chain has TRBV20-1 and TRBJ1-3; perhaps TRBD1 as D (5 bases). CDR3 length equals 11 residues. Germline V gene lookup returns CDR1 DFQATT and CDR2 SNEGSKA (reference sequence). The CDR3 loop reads CSARDNGGWHF. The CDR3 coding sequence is TGCAGTGCTAGAGATAATGGGGGGTGGCATTTT.

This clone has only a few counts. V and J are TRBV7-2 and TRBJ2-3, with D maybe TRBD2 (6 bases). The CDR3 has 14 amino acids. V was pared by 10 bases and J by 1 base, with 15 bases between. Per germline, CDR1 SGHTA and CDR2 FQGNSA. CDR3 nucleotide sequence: TGTGCCACGGTGAAGAGACTAGGCACAGATACGCAGTATTTT. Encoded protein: CATVKRLGTDTQYF.

This chain's CDR3 is CASSGRAGGSTDTQYF. The DNA for the CDR3 is TGCGCCAGCAGCGGCAGAGCGGGGGGAAGCACAGATACGCAGTATTTT. The rearrangement uses TRBV5-1 and TRBJ2-3; 9 nucleotides align to TRBD2. From germline, CDR1 is SGHRS and CDR2 YFSETQ. Germline trimming cut 4 bases from V and 0 bases from J; bases unmatched to any gene: 6. The CDR3 has 16 amino acids.

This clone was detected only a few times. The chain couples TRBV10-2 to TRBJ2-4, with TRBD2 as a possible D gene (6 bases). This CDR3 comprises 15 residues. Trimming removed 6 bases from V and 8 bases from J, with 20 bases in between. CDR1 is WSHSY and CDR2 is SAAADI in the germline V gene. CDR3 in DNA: TGCGCCAGCAGCGGGCGGGGCCGCGCCGGAGACATTCAGTACTTC. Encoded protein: CASSGRGRAGDIQYF.

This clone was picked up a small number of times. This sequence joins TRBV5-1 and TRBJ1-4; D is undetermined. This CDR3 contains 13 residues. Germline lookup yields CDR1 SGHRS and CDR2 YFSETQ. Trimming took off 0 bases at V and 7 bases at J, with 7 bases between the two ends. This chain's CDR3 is CASSLGSGEKLFF. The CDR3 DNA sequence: TGCGCCAGCAGCTTGGGCAGTGGTGAAAAACTGTTTTTT. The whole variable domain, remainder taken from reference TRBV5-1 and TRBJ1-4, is KAGVTQTPRYLIKTRGQQVTLSCSPISGHRSVSWYQQTPGQGLQFLFEYFSETQRNKGNFPGRFSGRQFSNSRSEMNVSTLELGDSALYLCASSLGSGEKLFFGSGTQLSVL.

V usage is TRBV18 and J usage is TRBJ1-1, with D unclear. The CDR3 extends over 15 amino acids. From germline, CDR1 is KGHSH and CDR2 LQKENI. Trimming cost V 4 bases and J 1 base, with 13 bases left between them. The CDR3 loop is CASSQSPTQNTEAFF. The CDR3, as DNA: TGTGCCAGCTCACAGAGTCCTACTCAGAACACTGAAGCTTTCTTT.

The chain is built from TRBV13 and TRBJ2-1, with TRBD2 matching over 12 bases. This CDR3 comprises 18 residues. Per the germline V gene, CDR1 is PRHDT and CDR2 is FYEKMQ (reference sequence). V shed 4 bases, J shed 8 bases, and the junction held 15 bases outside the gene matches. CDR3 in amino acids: CASSWKDRGTSGSYEQFF. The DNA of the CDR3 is TGTGCCAGCAGCTGGAAGGACAGGGGGACTAGCGGGTCCTATGAGCAGTTCTTC.

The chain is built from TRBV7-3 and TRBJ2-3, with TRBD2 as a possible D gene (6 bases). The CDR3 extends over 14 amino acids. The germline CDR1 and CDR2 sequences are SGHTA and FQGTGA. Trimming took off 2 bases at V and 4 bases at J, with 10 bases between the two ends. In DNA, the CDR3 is TGTGCCAGCAGCTTAGGGGCTAGCGCAGATACGCAGTATTTT. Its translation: CASSLGASADTQYF. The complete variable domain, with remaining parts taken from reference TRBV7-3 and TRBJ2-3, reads GAGVSQTPSNKVTEKGKYVELRCDPISGHTALYWYRQSLGQGPEFLIYFQGTGAADDSGLPNDRFFAVRPEGSVSTLKIQRTERGDSAVYLCASSLGASADTQYFGPGTRLTVL.

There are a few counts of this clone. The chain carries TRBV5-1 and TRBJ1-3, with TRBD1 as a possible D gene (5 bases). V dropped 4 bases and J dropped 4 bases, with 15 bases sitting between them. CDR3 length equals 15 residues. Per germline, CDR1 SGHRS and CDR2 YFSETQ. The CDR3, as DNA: TGCGCCAGCAGCGAGACCGCAGGGTCCGGAAACACCATATATTTT. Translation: CASSETAGSGNTIYF. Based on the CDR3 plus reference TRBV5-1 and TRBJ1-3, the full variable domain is KAGVTQTPRYLIKTRGQQVTLSCSPISGHRSVSWYQQTPGQGLQFLFEYFSETQRNKGNFPGRFSGRQFSNSRSEMNVSTLELGDSALYLCASSETAGSGNTIYFGEGSWLTVV.

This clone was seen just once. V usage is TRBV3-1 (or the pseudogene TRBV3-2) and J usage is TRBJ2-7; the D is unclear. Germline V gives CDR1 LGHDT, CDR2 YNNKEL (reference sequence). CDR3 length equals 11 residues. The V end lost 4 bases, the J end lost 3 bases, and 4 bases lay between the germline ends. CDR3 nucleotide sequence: TGTGCCAGCAGCCTCTACTACGAGCAGTACTTC. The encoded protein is CASSLYYEQYF.

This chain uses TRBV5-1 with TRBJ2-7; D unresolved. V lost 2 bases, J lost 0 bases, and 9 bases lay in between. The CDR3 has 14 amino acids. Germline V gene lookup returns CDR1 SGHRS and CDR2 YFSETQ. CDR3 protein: CASSLSSGSYEQYF. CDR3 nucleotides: TGCGCCAGCAGCTTATCTAGTGGCTCCTACGAGCAGTACTTC.

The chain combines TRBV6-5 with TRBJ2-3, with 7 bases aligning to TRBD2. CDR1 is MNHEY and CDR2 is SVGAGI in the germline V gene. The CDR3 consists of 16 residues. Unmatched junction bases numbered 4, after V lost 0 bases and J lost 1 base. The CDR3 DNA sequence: TGTGCCAGCAGTTACTCGGCGGGAGAGGGCACAGATACGCAGTATTTT. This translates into CASSYSAGEGTDTQYF.

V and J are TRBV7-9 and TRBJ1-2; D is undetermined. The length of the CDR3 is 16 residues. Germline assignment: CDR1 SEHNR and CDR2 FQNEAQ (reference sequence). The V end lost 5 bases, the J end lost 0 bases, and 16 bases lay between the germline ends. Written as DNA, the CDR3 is TGTGCCAGCAGCCCCAACCGGGGTTCTCCTAACTATGGCTACACCTTC. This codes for CASSPNRGSPNYGYTF. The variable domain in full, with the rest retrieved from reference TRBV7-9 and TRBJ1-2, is DTGVSQNPRHKITKRGQNVTFRCDPISEHNRLYWYRQTLGQGPEFLTYFQNEAQLEKSRLLSDRFSAERPKGSFSTLEIQRTEQGDSAMYLCASSPNRGSPNYGYTFGSGTRLTVV.

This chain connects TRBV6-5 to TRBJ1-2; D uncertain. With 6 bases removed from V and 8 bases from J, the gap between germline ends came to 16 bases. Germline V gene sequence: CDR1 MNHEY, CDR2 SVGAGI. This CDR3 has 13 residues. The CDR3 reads CASRLPRAGGYTF. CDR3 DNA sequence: TGTGCCAGCAGACTACCGCGGGCGGGAGGCTACACCTTC.

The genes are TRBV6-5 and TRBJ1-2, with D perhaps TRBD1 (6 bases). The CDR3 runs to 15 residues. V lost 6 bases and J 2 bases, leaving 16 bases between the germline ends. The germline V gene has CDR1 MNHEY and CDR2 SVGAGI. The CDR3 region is CASSSPSGGNYGYTF. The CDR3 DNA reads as TGTGCCAGCAGCTCTCCCTCGGGGGGCAACTATGGCTACACCTTC.